This TCR beta chain appears in the sequencing data of a study of cytomegalovirus exposure and HLA in healthy donors. For the study at large: Out of 398 genotyped donors, 81% belonged to the Caucasian-associated ancestry cluster.

Of note for this clone: The antigen is not known. The junction does not match germline at one end; this may be a read error.

Amplification used 60 Vbeta primers and 13 Jbeta primers. The table came from immunoSEQ multiplex PCR; TCRdb's copy has only in-frame clones and leaves some out. The top ten hold over 1% of the sample, which has roughly 130,000 clones, over 80% seen once. The length of the CDR3 is 13 residues. CDR1 and CDR2 from the germline V gene are SQVTM and ANQGSEA. General study results and limits: It was reportedly the case that the classifier diagnosed cytomegalovirus status with high specificity and sensitivity.

The sequenced sample consisted of PBMCs. The gene calls are TRBV29-1 and TRBJ2-7; 10 bases line up with TRBD2. The sequence came from a boy aged 5-17 years in good health and CMV-seronegative. The CDR3 region is CSAEAGGGDEQYF. The CDR3 DNA reads as TGCAGCGCTGAAGCGGGAGGGGGCGACGAGCAGTACTTC.